What follows is one TCR beta chain and its context. Trimming pared 6 bases from V and 2 bases from J, leaving 10 bases between. This CDR3 is 13 amino acids long. Germline V lookup: CDR1 SGHAT, CDR2 FQDESV (reference sequence). Source study methods: Reference gene primer amplification in the assay estimated nucleated cell counts. Sequencing was performed with immunoSEQ multiplex PCR; in TCRdb, only in-frame clones are kept and a portion is missing. V and J calls and clone size are copied from that table; D and trimming were computed from the DNA. The sample has about 61,000 clones; around 82% are singletons. The sample belongs to a study of blood T cell repertoires in COVID-19. Looking at the study overall: From the United States, Italy and Spain came samples of acute and convalescent COVID-19.

The source of this sequence is a man aged 80 or over with active or convalescent COVID-19. Sequencing input: peripheral blood. The chain has TRBV11-1 and TRBJ1-2, with a possible D match to TRBD1 (6 bases). For the CDR3, the DNA is TGTGCCAGCAGTTCACAGGGAAACTATGGCTACACCTTC. Translation gives CASSSQGNYGYTF.